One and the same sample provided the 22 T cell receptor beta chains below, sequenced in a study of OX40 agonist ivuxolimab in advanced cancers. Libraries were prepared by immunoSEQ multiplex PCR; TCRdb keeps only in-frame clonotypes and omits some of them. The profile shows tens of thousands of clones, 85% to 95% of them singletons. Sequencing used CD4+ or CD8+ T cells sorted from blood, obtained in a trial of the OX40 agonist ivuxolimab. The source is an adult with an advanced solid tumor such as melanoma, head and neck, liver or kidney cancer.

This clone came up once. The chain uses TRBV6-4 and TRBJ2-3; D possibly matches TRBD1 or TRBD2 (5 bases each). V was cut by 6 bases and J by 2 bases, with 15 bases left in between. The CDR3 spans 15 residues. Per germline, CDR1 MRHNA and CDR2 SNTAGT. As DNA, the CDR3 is TGTGCCAGCAGCCAAAACTGGGGGTCCACAGATACGCAGTATTTT. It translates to CASSQNWGSTDTQYF.

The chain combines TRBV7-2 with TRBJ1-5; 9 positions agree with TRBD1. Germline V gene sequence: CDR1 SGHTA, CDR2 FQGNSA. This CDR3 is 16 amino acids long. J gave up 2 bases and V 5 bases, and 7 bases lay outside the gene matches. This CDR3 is CASSLTGGAGNQPQHF. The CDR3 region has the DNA TGTGCCAGCAGCCTTACAGGGGGCGCCGGCAATCAGCCCCAGCATTTT.

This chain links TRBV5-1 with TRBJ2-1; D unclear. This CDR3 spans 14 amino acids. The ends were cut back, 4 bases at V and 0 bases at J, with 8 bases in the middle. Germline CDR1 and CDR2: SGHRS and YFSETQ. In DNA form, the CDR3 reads TGCGCCAGCAGCCCCAGGTCCTCCTACAATGAGCAGTTCTTC. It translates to CASSPRSSYNEQFF.

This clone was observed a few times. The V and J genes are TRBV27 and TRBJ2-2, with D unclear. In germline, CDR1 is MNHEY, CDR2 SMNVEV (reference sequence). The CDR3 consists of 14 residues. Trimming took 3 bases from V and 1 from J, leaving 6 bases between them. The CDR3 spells CASSFTMNTGELFF. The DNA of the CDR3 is TGTGCCAGCAGTTTCACCATGAACACCGGGGAGCTGTTTTTT.

The CDR3 DNA sequence: TGTGCCAGCAGCCGGACAGATGGTGGCTACACCTTC. Translated: CASSRTDGGYTF. V gene TRBV7-2 combines with J gene TRBJ1-2; perhaps TRBD1 as D (6 bases). In germline, CDR1 is SGHTA, CDR2 FQGNSA. The germline V and J ends were trimmed by 5 bases and 7 bases, with 11 bases remaining between them. The CDR3 extends over 12 amino acids.

The CDR3 reads CASSLGDVLTF. CDR3 in DNA: TGTGCCAGCAGCTTAGGAGACGTCCTGACTTTC. V usage is TRBV11-3 and J usage is TRBJ2-6; D not resolved. The germline V gene encodes CDR1 SGHNT and CDR2 YENEEA. Trimming shortened V by 1 base and J by 11 bases, and 3 bases separated the two germline ends. This CDR3 has 11 amino acids. Using reference TRBV11-3 and TRBJ2-6 for the parts outside the CDR3, the full variable domain is EAGVVQSPRYKIIEKKQPVAFWCNPISGHNTLYWYLQNLGQGPELLIRYENEEAVDDSQLPKDRFSAERLKGVDSTLKIQPAELGDSAVYLCASSLGDVLTFGAGSRLTVL.

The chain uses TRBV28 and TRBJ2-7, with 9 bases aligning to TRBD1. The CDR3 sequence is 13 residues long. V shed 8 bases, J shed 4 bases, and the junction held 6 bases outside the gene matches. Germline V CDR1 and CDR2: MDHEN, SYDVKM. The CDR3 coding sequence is TGTGCCAGCTCGGGACAGGGATTATACGAGCAGTACTTC. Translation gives CASSGQGLYEQYF.

CDR3 sequence: CAISEPKTSGNIQYF. In nucleotides, the CDR3 is TGTGCCATCAGTGAGCCTAAGACTAGCGGAAACATTCAGTACTTC. J is TRBJ2-4 and V is TRBV10-3; 9 nucleotides line up with TRBD2. From germline, CDR1 is ENHRY and CDR2 SYGVKD. CDR3 length equals 15 residues. J lost 6 bases, V lost 2 bases, and 5 bases had no gene match.

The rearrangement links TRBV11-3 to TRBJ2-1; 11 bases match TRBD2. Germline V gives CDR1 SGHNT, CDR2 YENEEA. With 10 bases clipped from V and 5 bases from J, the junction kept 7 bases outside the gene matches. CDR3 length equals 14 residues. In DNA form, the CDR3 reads TGTGCCATAAGTAGCGGGGGGGCCAACAATGAGCAGTTCTTC. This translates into CAISSGGANNEQFF.

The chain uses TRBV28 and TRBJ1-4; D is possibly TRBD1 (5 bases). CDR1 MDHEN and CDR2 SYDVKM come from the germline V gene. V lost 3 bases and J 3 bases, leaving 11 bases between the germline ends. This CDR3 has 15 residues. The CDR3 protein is CASSLGRGANEKLFF. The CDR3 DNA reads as TGTGCCAGCAGTTTGGGGCGCGGGGCTAATGAAAAACTGTTTTTT. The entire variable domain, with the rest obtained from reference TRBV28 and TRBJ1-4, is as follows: DVKVTQSSRYLVKRTGEKVFLECVQDMDHENMFWYRQDPGLGLRLIYFSYDVKMKEKGDIPEGYSVSREKKERFSLILESASTNQTSMYLCASSLGRGANEKLFFGSGTQLSVL.

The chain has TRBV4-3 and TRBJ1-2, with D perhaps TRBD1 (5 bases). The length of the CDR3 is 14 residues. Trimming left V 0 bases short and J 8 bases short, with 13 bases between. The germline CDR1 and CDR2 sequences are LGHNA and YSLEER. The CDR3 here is CASSQEVGVGGYTF. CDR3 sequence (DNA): TGCGCCAGCAGCCAAGAGGTAGGGGTGGGCGGCTACACCTTC.

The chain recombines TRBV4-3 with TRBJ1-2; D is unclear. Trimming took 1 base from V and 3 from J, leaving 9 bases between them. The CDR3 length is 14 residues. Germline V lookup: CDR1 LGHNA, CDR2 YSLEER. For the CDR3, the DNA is TGCGCCAGCAGCCAAGGCAGGCGGGACTATGGCTACACCTTC. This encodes CASSQGRRDYGYTF.

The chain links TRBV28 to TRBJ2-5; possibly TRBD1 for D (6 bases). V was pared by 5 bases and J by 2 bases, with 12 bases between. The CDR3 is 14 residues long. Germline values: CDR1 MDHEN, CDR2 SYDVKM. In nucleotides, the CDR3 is TGTGCCAGCAGTCTATCCGGGACACAAGAGACCCAGTACTTC. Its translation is CASSLSGTQETQYF.

The CDR3 sequence is CASTADRLNTEAFF. For the CDR3, the DNA is TGTGCCAGCACCGCGGACAGGTTGAACACTGAAGCTTTCTTT. The chain couples TRBV6-1 to TRBJ1-1, with 7 bases identical to TRBD1. V shed 7 bases, J shed 0 bases, and the junction held 5 bases outside the gene matches. The CDR3 totals 14 residues. From germline, CDR1 is MNHNS and CDR2 SASEGT.

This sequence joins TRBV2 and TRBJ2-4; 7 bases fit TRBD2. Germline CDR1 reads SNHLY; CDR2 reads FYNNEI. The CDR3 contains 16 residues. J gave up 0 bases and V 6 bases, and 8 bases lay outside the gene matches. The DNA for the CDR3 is TGTGCCAGCAGGGACGGGGGGTTACTAGCCAAAAACATTCAGTACTTC. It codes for CASRDGGLLAKNIQYF.

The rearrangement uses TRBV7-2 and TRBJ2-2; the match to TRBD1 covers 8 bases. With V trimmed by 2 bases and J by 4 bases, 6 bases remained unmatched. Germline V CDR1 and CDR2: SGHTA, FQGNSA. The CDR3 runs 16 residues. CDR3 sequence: CASSLRQGSGTGELFF. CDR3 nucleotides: TGTGCCAGCAGCTTAAGACAGGGGTCGGGCACCGGGGAGCTGTTTTTT.

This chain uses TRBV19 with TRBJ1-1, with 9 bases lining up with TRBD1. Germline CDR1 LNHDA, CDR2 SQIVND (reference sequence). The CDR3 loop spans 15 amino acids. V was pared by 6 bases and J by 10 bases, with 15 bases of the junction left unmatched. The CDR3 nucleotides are TGTGCCAGTAGCCCCCGGGCCGGACAGGGGCTACGAGCTTTCTTT. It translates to CASSPRAGQGLRAFF. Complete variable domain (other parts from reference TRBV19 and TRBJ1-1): DGGITQSPKYLFRKEGQNVTLSCEQNLNHDAMYWYRQDPGQGLRLIYYSQIVNDFQKGDIAEGYSVSREKKESFPLTVTSAQKNPTAFYLCASSPRAGQGLRAFFGQGTRLTVV.

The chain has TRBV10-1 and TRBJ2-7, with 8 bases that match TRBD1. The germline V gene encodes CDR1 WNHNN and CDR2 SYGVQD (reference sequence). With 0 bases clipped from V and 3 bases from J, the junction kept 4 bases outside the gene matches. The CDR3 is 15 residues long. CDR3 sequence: CASSESGQGGYEQYF. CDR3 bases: TGCGCCAGCAGTGAGTCCGGACAGGGCGGCTACGAGCAGTACTTC.

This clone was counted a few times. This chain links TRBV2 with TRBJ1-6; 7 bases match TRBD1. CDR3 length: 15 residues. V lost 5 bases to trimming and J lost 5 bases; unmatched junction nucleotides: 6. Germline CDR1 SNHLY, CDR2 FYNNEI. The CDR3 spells CASSYTGDDNSPLHF. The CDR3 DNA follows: TGTGCCAGCAGTTATACAGGGGACGATAATTCACCCCTCCACTTT.

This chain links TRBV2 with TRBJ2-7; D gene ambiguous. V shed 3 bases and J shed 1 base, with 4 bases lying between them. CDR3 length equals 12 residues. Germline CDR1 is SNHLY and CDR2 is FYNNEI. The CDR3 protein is CASSEGSYEQYF. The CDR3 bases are TGTGCCAGCAGTGAGGGTTCCTACGAGCAGTACTTC.

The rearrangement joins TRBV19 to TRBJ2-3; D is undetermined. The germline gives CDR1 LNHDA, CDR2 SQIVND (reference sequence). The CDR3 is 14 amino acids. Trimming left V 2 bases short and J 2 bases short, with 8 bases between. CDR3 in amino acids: CASSISRVTDTQYF. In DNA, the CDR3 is TGTGCCAGTAGTATAAGTAGGGTCACAGATACGCAGTATTTT.

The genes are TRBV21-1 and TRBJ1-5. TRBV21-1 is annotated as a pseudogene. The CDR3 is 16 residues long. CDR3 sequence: CASSKCSNRVDQPQHF. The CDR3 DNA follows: TGTGCCAGCAGCAAATGTAGTAATCGGGTGGATCAGCCCCAGCATTTT.